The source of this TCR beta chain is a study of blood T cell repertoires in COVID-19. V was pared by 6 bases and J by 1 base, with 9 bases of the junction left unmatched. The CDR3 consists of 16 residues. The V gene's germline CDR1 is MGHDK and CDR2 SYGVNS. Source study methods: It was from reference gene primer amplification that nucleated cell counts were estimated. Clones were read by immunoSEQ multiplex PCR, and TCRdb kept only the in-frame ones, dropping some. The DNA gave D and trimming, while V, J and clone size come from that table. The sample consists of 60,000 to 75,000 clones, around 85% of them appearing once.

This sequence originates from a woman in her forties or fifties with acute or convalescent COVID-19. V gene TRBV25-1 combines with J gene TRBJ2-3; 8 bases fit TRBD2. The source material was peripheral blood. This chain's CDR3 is CASSRPGGPGTDTQYF. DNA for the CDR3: TGTGCCAGCAGCCGACCGGGAGGGCCAGGCACAGATACGCAGTATTTT.